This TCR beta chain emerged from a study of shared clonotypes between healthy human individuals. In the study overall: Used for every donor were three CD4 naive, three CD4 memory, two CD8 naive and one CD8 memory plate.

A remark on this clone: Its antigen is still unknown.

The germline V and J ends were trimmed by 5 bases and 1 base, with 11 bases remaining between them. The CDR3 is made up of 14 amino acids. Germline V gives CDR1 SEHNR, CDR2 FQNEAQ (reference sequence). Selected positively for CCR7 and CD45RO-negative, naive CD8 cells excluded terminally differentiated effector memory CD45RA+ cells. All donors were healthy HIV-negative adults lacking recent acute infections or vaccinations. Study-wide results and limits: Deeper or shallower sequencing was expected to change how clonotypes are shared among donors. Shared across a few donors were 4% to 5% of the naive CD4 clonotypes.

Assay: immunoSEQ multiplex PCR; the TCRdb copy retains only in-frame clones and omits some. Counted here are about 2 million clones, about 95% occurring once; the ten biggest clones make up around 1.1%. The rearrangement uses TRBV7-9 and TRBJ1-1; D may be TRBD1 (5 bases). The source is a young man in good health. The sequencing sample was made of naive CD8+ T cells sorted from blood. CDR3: CASSPTGSNTEAFF. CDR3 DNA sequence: TGTGCCAGCAGCCCAACAGGCTCGAACACTGAAGCTTTCTTT.